This T cell receptor beta chain is drawn from a study of T cell changes during pregnancy in multiple sclerosis. Assay: immunoSEQ multiplex PCR; the TCRdb copy retains only in-frame clones and omits some. The sample shows about 73,000 clones, approximately 87% of them seen only once. CDR3 length: 14 residues. Germline trimming cut 2 bases from V and 3 bases from J; bases unmatched to any gene: 3. The V gene's germline CDR1 is LNHDA and CDR2 SQIVND (reference sequence). The sequencing used peripheral blood, collected after pregnancy. The gene calls are TRBV19 and TRBJ2-7; 8 bases line up with TRBD2. The source of this sequence is a female donor in good health, enrolled as a control in a pregnancy study. The CDR3 DNA follows: TGTGCCAGTAGTATACCCGGGGGGGTCTACGAGCAGTACTTC. This encodes CASSIPGGVYEQYF.